This T cell receptor (beta chain) was identified during a study of beta chain features in type 1 diabetes. Germline V CDR1 and CDR2: SGHNT, YENEEA. The CDR3 loop spans 15 amino acids. V lost 1 base, J lost 2 bases, and 10 bases lay in between. Isolated RNA was reverse transcribed in full, so expressed TCRB transcripts were sequenced. The data were produced by immunoSEQ multiplex PCR, yet TCRdb's version contains in-frame clones alone and is incomplete. The profile shows approximately 38,000 clones, approximately 60% of them singletons. The receptor's source is a young woman in good health. V usage is TRBV11-3 and J usage is TRBJ2-3; D might be TRBD2 (6 bases). The sequenced sample was Tregs from blood. DNA for the CDR3: TGTGCCAGCAGCTTAGCGGGAGAGCCCACAGATACGCAGTATTTT. It specifies CASSLAGEPTDTQYF.